This T cell receptor beta chain was documented in a study of breast tumors, draining lymph nodes, adjacent tissues. Points from the study as a whole: Compared with basal-like, luminal-like tumors shared significantly more repertoire with nontumor tissue. Data fit most tumor T cells coming from lymph node, expanding in tumor.

Axillary draining lymph nodes of breast cancer patients supplied the node samples. TCRdb fed the multiplex PCR reads into MiXCR, producing one record per CDR3 protein. The profile covers about 230,000 distinct CDR3 sequences, with roughly 30% appearing a single time and roughly 1.3% taken by the ten largest. As to this clonotype: The antigen is unknown.

Germline V gene sequence: CDR1 SGHRS, CDR2 YFSETQ. Between the trimmed V and J ends, which lost 0 bases and 7 bases, there was a span of 7 bases. This CDR3 comprises 13 residues. The V and J genes are TRBV5-1 and TRBJ1-4; maybe TRBD1 (5 bases). The sequenced sample consisted of axillary lymph node tissue. The receptor was derived from a female donor with breast cancer. Some clones in this sample may be carry-over from other donors' samples. CDR3 loop: CASSLGGGEKLFF. In DNA form, the CDR3 reads TGCGCCAGCAGCTTGGGGGGGGGTGAAAAACTGTTTTTT.